These 8 T cell receptor beta chains were sequenced from one sample in a study of OX40 agonist ivuxolimab in advanced cancers. The assay was immunoSEQ multiplex PCR, and TCRdb's table has in-frame clones only and misses some. The sample records roughly 90,000 clones, around 90% being singletons. The specimen comprised CD4+ or CD8+ T cells sorted from blood, sampled in a trial of the OX40 agonist ivuxolimab. The receptors here all came from an adult with an advanced solid tumor such as melanoma, head and neck, liver or kidney cancer.

V usage is TRBV14 and J usage is TRBJ2-2; no clear D gene. The ends were cut back, 3 bases at V and 6 bases at J, with 5 bases in the middle. The CDR3 covers 12 residues. Germline V gene data show CDR1 as SGHDN and CDR2 as FVKESK. CDR3 in amino acids: CASSQGPGELFF. Here the CDR3 DNA reads TGTGCCAGCAGCCAGGGTCCCGGGGAGCTGTTTTTT.

Only a few counts were recorded for this clone. The V and J genes are TRBV11-3 and TRBJ2-2, with D perhaps TRBD2 (5 bases). Germline assignment: CDR1 SGHNT and CDR2 YENEEA. V was cut by 5 bases and J by 4 bases, with 5 bases left in between. CDR3 size: 12 residues. CDR3 residues: CASSEGTGELFF. The DNA of the CDR3 is TGTGCCAGCAGCGAGGGCACCGGGGAGCTGTTTTTT.

The V and J genes are TRBV7-9 and TRBJ2-1; D perhaps matches TRBD2 (6 bases). V dropped 4 bases and J dropped 0 bases, with 16 bases sitting between them. The CDR3 has 17 amino acids. Germline V gene lookup returns CDR1 SEHNR and CDR2 FQNEAQ (reference sequence). CDR3 nucleotide sequence: TGTGCCAGCAGCTCCCTAGCGTCCATTAGCTCCTACAATGAGCAGTTCTTC. As protein: CASSSLASISSYNEQFF.

As regards this clone: One end of the junction is discordant with germline, which a read error may explain. The chain uses TRBV6-5 and TRBJ2-3; 8 bases are a match to TRBD2. Germline CDR1 and CDR2: MNHEY and SVGAGI. This CDR3 is built from 13 residues. This chain's CDR3 is CASTYGGEGTQYF. The CDR3 region has the DNA TGTGCCAGCACTTACGGGGGGGAGGGCACGCAGTATTTT.

This clone is a singleton in its sample. This rearrangement joins TRBV5-1 to TRBJ1-1, with no clear D. The CDR3 consists of 13 residues. Between the trimmed V and J ends, which lost 4 bases and 0 bases, there was a span of 7 bases. Germline CDR1 reads SGHRS; CDR2 reads YFSETQ. The CDR3 spells CASSLQMNTEAFF. CDR3 DNA: TGCGCCAGCAGCCTCCAGATGAACACTGAAGCTTTCTTT.

V gene TRBV28 combines with J gene TRBJ2-7; 8 bases agree with TRBD1. The CDR3 sequence is 14 residues long. Unmatched junction bases numbered 1, after V lost 2 bases and J lost 1 base. Germline V gene sequence: CDR1 MDHEN, CDR2 SYDVKM. This CDR3 reads CASSLTGGSYEQYF. DNA for the CDR3: TGTGCCAGCAGTTTAACAGGGGGTTCCTACGAGCAGTACTTC.

The chain combines TRBV5-6 with TRBJ2-2; D gene ambiguous. In germline, CDR1 is SGHDT, CDR2 YYEEEE. V dropped 3 bases and J dropped 4 bases, with 10 bases sitting between them. This CDR3 contains 14 residues. CDR3 protein: CASSYQMGTGELFF. The CDR3 DNA sequence: TGTGCCAGCAGCTATCAAATGGGCACCGGGGAGCTGTTTTTT.

The V and J genes are TRBV7-2 and TRBJ1-2, with D perhaps TRBD1 (5 bases). This CDR3 comprises 13 residues. Germline CDR1 and CDR2: SGHTA and FQGNSA. V lost 4 bases to trimming and J lost 4 bases, with 10 bases between them. The CDR3 is CASSSRQRYGYTF. The CDR3 DNA is TGTGCCAGCAGCTCAAGACAGCGCTATGGCTACACCTTC. Drawing the rest from reference TRBV7-2 and TRBJ1-2, the complete variable domain is GAGVSQSPSNKVTEKGKDVELRCDPISGHTALYWYRQSLGQGLEFLIYFQGNSAPDKSGLPSDRFSAERTGGSVSTLTIQRTQQEDSAVYLCASSSRQRYGYTFGSGTRLTVV.